The 25 T cell receptor beta chains below all came from one sample that was sequenced in a study of T cells after yellow fever vaccination. TCRdb re-derived calls from the 5' RACE reads in MiXCR, one entry per CDR3 protein. The table records roughly 250,000 distinct CDR3 sequences, 10% to 15% of them present only once. The sequences come from CD4+ T cells sorted from PBMCs, collected 45 days after the yellow fever booster vaccination. The receptors come from a man aged 25 to 40 who received the YFV17D yellow fever vaccine.

This clonotype was picked up a small number of times. The chain is built from TRBV12-3 or TRBV12-4 and TRBJ2-2, with D perhaps matching TRBD1 (6 bases). V was cut by 2 bases and J by 8 bases, with 15 bases left in between. This CDR3 is built from 15 residues. CDR3 region: CASSLNGLTGGELFF. Written as DNA, the CDR3 is TGTGCCAGCAGTTTAAACGGCTTAACAGGGGGGGAGCTGTTTTTT.

CDR3 sequence reads: CASSAPASGSSTDTQYF. CDR3 nucleotide sequence: TGCGCCAGCAGCGCCCCGGCTAGCGGGTCTAGCACAGATACGCAGTATTTT. This sequence joins TRBV5-1 and TRBJ2-3; TRBD2 matches 8 bases. Germline V gene data show CDR1 as SGHRS and CDR2 as YFSETQ. The CDR3 covers 17 residues. Unmatched junction bases numbered 10, after V lost 4 bases and J lost 0 bases.

The J gene is TRBJ1-1, the V gene TRBV4-2, with a tentative D call TRBD1 (5 bases). Germline-derived CDR1 and CDR2 are LGHNA and YNFKEQ. The CDR3 totals 13 residues. The ends were cut back, 4 bases at V and 11 bases at J, with 17 bases in the middle. The CDR3 here is CASSPGTLWGAFF. CDR3 coding DNA: TGTGCCAGCAGCCCCGGGACCCTCTGGGGGGCTTTCTTT.

This clonotype was counted between two and nine times. This sequence joins TRBV20-1 and TRBJ1-5; D unresolved. Germline CDR1 reads DFQATT; CDR2 reads SNEGSKA (reference sequence). The CDR3 has 13 amino acids. Trimming shortened V by 0 bases and J by 8 bases, and 11 bases separated the two germline ends. CDR3 coding DNA: TGCAGTGCTAGAGATTTCGGGCTGGAGCCCCAGCATTTT. Amino acids: CSARDFGLEPQHF.

This rearrangement joins TRBV6-5 to TRBJ1-2, with 8 bases identical to TRBD1. Looked up from germline, CDR1 is MNHEY and CDR2 is SVGAGI. The CDR3 is made up of 17 amino acids. V dropped 2 bases and J dropped 1; count of bases not matched to a gene: 9. CDR3 bases: TGTGCCAGCAGTTACGGGGGGACAGGAACCAGTAACTATGGCTACACCTTC. Residues: CASSYGGTGTSNYGYTF.

The table lists this clonotype with a few counts. V usage is TRBV10-3 and J usage is TRBJ2-5; D is unresolved. The V gene's germline CDR1 is ENHRY and CDR2 SYGVKD. The V end was cut by 6 bases, the J end by 2 bases, with 13 bases between. CDR3 size: 14 residues. CDR3 protein: CAISATTDQETQYF. CDR3 sequence (DNA): TGTGCCATCAGCGCAACGACGGATCAAGAGACCCAGTACTTC.

This rearrangement joins TRBV7-8 to TRBJ1-2; a possible D gene is TRBD1 (5 bases). Trimming took 1 base from V and 4 from J, leaving 10 bases between them. Germline V gene data show CDR1 as SGHVS and CDR2 as FQNEAQ. The CDR3 spans 14 residues. The CDR3 nucleotides read TGTGCCAGCAGCTTAGGTTGGGGGGGCTATGGCTACACCTTC. Its translation: CASSLGWGGYGYTF.

In its sample, this clonotype was seen many times. The chain recombines TRBV29-1 with TRBJ2-7; D gene ambiguous. With 5 bases removed from V and 2 bases from J, the gap between germline ends came to 7 bases. This CDR3 is built from 11 residues. Germline V CDR1 and CDR2: SQVTM, ANQGSEA. The CDR3 bases are TGCAGCGTTAGCCAGGCCTACGAGCAGTACTTC. Translating gives CSVSQAYEQYF.

This chain joins TRBV19 and TRBJ2-1; no clear D. Trimming cost V 3 bases and J 2 bases, with 2 bases left between them. Germline CDR1 LNHDA, CDR2 SQIVND (reference sequence). There are 12 residues in the CDR3. Here the CDR3 DNA reads TGTGCCAGTAGTATGACCTACAATGAGCAGTTCTTC. The encoded protein is CASSMTYNEQFF. Full variable domain (remainder filled in from reference TRBV19 and TRBJ2-1): DGGITQSPKYLFRKEGQNVTLSCEQNLNHDAMYWYRQDPGQGLRLIYYSQIVNDFQKGDIAEGYSVSREKKESFPLTVTSAQKNPTAFYLCASSMTYNEQFFGPGTRLTVL.

This chain links TRBV28 with TRBJ2-1, with TRBD1 matching 12 bases. Trimming removed 2 bases from V and 5 bases from J; junction bases left unmatched: 4. CDR1 is MDHEN and CDR2 is SYDVKM in the germline V gene. This CDR3 has 16 residues. CDR3 DNA: TGTGCCAGCAGTTTAGCGGGACAGGGGGCTCACAATGAGCAGTTCTTC. Translation: CASSLAGQGAHNEQFF.

This clonotype occurred a few times. The chain carries TRBV5-6 and TRBJ2-3; D gene ambiguous. The CDR3 is 15 amino acids. With 0 bases removed from V and 5 bases from J, the gap between germline ends came to 13 bases. Germline V lookup: CDR1 SGHDT, CDR2 YYEEEE. CDR3 sequence: CASSLGGETVDTQYF. The DNA of the CDR3 is TGTGCCAGCAGCTTGGGAGGCGAAACCGTAGATACGCAGTATTTT.

This chain uses TRBV6-5 with TRBJ2-7; TRBD1 matches 9 bases. Trimming removed 0 bases from V and 2 bases from J; junction bases left unmatched: 5. Germline-derived CDR1 and CDR2 are MNHEY and SVGAGI. The CDR3 runs 16 residues. CDR3 in amino acids: CASSYSTGGVPYEQYF. The CDR3 region has the DNA TGTGCCAGCAGTTACTCGACAGGGGGTGTTCCCTACGAGCAGTACTTC.

The chain couples TRBV7-2 to TRBJ2-5, with 10 bases fitting TRBD2. The V and J ends lost 4 bases and 5 bases, in that order; junction bases with no gene match: 10. The CDR3 is 16 amino acids. From germline, CDR1 is SGHTA and CDR2 FQGNSA. DNA for the CDR3: TGTGCCAGCAGCTCGGGACTAGCGCCGGGTATGGAGACCCAGTACTTC. It is translated as CASSSGLAPGMETQYF.

The chain links TRBV12-3 or TRBV12-4 to TRBJ2-5; unclear D gene. This CDR3 is built from 13 residues. V was shortened by 8 bases and J by 3 bases, with 13 bases between the two germline ends. CDR3 sequence reads: CASSEQSEETQYF. In nucleotides, the CDR3 is TGTGCCAGCTCCGAGCAGAGTGAAGAGACCCAGTACTTC.

This clonotype has just one count. A read error may be the cause here, since a much bigger clone is one base away. The rearrangement joins TRBV29-1 to TRBJ2-2; unclear D gene. This CDR3 comprises 12 residues. V shed 6 bases and J shed 4 bases, with 9 bases lying between them. Germline values: CDR1 SQVTM, CDR2 ANQGSEA. Here the CDR3 DNA reads TGCAGCGTCTCGAATGGCACCGGGGAGCTGTTTTTT. Amino acids: CSVSNGTGELFF.

This clonotype was seen only a few times. The CDR3 reads CASRGDRTNTGELFF. CDR3 nucleotide sequence: TGTGCCAGCAGGGGGGACAGGACGAACACCGGGGAGCTGTTTTTT. V and J are TRBV7-2 and TRBJ2-2; 8 bases fit TRBD1. J gave up 0 bases and V 6 bases, and 3 bases lay outside the gene matches. CDR1 is SGHTA and CDR2 is FQGNSA in the germline V gene. CDR3 size: 15 residues.

This clonotype has a handful of counts. The V call is TRBV20-1, the J call TRBJ2-1; D might be TRBD1 (6 bases). The ends were cut back, 6 bases at V and 4 bases at J, with 13 bases in the middle. This CDR3 is built from 13 residues. Per germline, CDR1 DFQATT and CDR2 SNEGSKA (reference sequence). In DNA form, the CDR3 reads TGCAGTGCCCGAAAGGACAGTTACAATGAGCAGTTCTTC. Its protein product is CSARKDSYNEQFF.

Only a few counts were recorded for this clonotype. The V call is TRBV7-9, the J call TRBJ1-5; 7 nucleotides agree with TRBD1. Germline values: CDR1 SEHNR, CDR2 FQNEAQ (reference sequence). Trimming removed 5 bases from V and 7 bases from J; junction bases left unmatched: 8. This CDR3 spans 14 amino acids. The CDR3 sequence: CASSPQGGSQPQHF. The CDR3 coding sequence is TGTGCCAGCAGCCCCCAGGGGGGTTCGCAGCCCCAGCATTTT.

The rearrangement joins TRBV12-3 or TRBV12-4 to TRBJ2-3; the match to TRBD2 covers 9 bases. The CDR3 totals 16 residues. V lost 6 bases, J lost 7 bases, and 14 bases stayed unmatched. The CDR3 DNA reads as TGTGCCAGCAGCTCCCGGGGTAGCGGGAGCATAAATACGCAGTATTTT. Translation gives CASSSRGSGSINTQYF.

This clonotype was observed a few times. The chain combines TRBV25-1 with TRBJ2-7; no clear D gene. V was cut by 1 base and J by 6 bases, with 16 bases left in between. Germline CDR1 is MGHDK and CDR2 is SYGVNS. CDR3 length: 15 amino acids. CDR3 region: CASSELTAGLSEQYF. The CDR3 DNA is TGTGCCAGCAGTGAATTAACGGCAGGCCTTTCCGAGCAGTACTTC.

In its sample, this clonotype was seen a few times. This rearrangement joins TRBV7-2 to TRBJ2-1; D ambiguous. CDR1 is SGHTA, CDR2 FQGNSA, per germline. Deletions cut 5 bases from V and 0 bases from J, with 14 bases between. CDR3 length equals 16 residues. The CDR3 loop reads CASSDGPDPSYNEQFF. Here the CDR3 DNA reads TGTGCCAGCAGCGATGGTCCGGACCCCTCCTACAATGAGCAGTTCTTC.

The chain employs TRBV4-2 and TRBJ2-2; 12 nucleotides align to TRBD2. This CDR3 has 15 residues. Germline lookup yields CDR1 LGHNA and CDR2 YNFKEQ. V shed 4 bases, J shed 6 bases, and the junction held 3 bases outside the gene matches. This chain's CDR3 is CASSPRLAGAGELFF. The CDR3 nucleotides read TGTGCCAGCAGCCCCCGACTAGCGGGAGCCGGGGAGCTGTTTTTT.

This clonotype was counted many times. This chain connects TRBV6-5 to TRBJ2-5, with D possibly matching TRBD2 (5 bases). This CDR3 spans 14 amino acids. Germline V lookup: CDR1 MNHEY, CDR2 SVGAGI. Trimming left V 0 bases short and J 6 bases short, with 11 bases between. CDR3 DNA sequence: TGTGCCAGCAGTTACTCGATGGGAGTGCAGACCCAGTACTTC. It codes for CASSYSMGVQTQYF.

This clonotype occurred many times. The chain employs TRBV5-6 and TRBJ1-1; D unresolved. V lost 0 bases to trimming and J lost 10 bases, with 7 bases between them. Germline V CDR1 and CDR2: SGHDT, YYEEEE. The CDR3 has 11 residues. CDR3 residues: CASSLGRIAFF. CDR3 sequence (DNA): TGTGCCAGCAGCTTGGGCAGGATAGCTTTCTTT.

This clonotype was counted only a few times. The rearrangement links TRBV24-1 to TRBJ2-1, with a tentative D call TRBD2 (10 bases). V gave up 4 bases and J gave up 13 bases, with 40 bases separating them. The germline CDR1 and CDR2 sequences are KGHDR and SFDVKD. This CDR3 spans 21 amino acids. DNA of the CDR3: TGTGCCACCAGTGACCCGTCTCCGGGACAGGGAGGGACTAGCGCCCCGGTTGGACAGTTCTTC. Its protein is CATSDPSPGQGGTSAPVGQFF.